The 24 T cell receptor beta chains reported below all come from one sample, sequenced in a study of CD8 T cells in Susac syndrome. Random hexamers primed reverse transcription of about 0.45 to 1 ug RNA. TCRdb used MiXCR to reprocess the immunoSEQ multiplex PCR reads, holding one entry per CDR3 protein. The sample has 110,000 or so distinct CDR3 sequences, around 92% seen once. The sequencing input was CD4+ T cells from PBMCs. These receptors came from a human donor with multiple sclerosis.

This sequence joins TRBV5-1 and TRBJ2-5, with D perhaps TRBD1 (7 bases). This CDR3 comprises 15 residues. Trimming stripped 4 bases from V and 2 bases from J, with 15 bases between. The germline V gene encodes CDR1 SGHRS and CDR2 YFSETQ. CDR3 in amino acids: CASSIGQEGQETQYF. The DNA of the CDR3 is TGCGCCAGCAGCATTGGACAGGAGGGACAAGAGACCCAGTACTTC.

V is TRBV28 and J is TRBJ2-1; no firm D call. Germline V gene lookup returns CDR1 MDHEN and CDR2 SYDVKM. V lost 6 bases and J 4 bases, leaving 7 bases between the germline ends. The CDR3 is 12 residues long. The CDR3 DNA follows: TGTGCCAGCAGACCTACTTACAATGAGCAGTTCTTC. Translation gives CASRPTYNEQFF.

The rearrangement links TRBV9 to TRBJ2-5; maybe TRBD2 (6 bases). This CDR3 has 14 residues. CDR1 and CDR2 from the germline V gene are SGDLS and YYNGEE. Trimming shortened V by 0 bases and J by 5 bases, and 11 bases separated the two germline ends. CDR3 nucleotide sequence: TGTGCCAGCAGCGTAGTGGGAGGCGGGGAGACCCAGTACTTC. This codes for CASSVVGGGETQYF.

The chain employs TRBV9 and TRBJ2-7; 7 positions match TRBD1. CDR3 length equals 15 residues. CDR1 is SGDLS, CDR2 YYNGEE, per germline. V trimming: 0 bases; J trimming: 4 bases; junction bases outside the gene matches: 7. The DNA for the CDR3 is TGTGCCAGCAGCGTAGCCCCCGGGACAGAATACGAGCAGTACTTC. This codes for CASSVAPGTEYEQYF.

CDR3 DNA sequence: TGTGCCAGCAGCTTAAGGGGGCCGACCCAGGCCAACGTCCTGACTTTC. It specifies CASSLRGPTQANVLTF. The V gene is TRBV13, the J gene TRBJ2-6, with 7 bases aligning to TRBD1. The germline gives CDR1 PRHDT, CDR2 FYEKMQ (reference sequence). This CDR3 is built from 16 residues. Losses at the gene ends were 2 bases for V and 6 bases for J; bases not matched to a gene: 7.

The rearrangement uses TRBV30 and TRBJ1-1; D is undetermined. Germline CDR1 GTSNPN, CDR2 SVGIG (reference sequence). The CDR3 is made up of 14 amino acids. V shed 3 bases and J shed 2 bases, with 13 bases lying between them. CDR3 region: CAWSRAQSNTEAFF. The CDR3, as DNA: TGTGCCTGGAGCCGGGCCCAGAGTAACACTGAAGCTTTCTTT.

The V gene is TRBV30, the J gene TRBJ2-2; 10 nucleotides match TRBD1. The CDR3 sequence is 16 residues long. V dropped 2 bases and J dropped 6; count of bases not matched to a gene: 9. CDR1 is GTSNPN and CDR2 is SVGIG in the germline V gene (reference sequence). In nucleotides, the CDR3 is TGTGCCTGGAGTCTCGAGGGACAGGGGATCGCCGGGGAGCTGTTTTTT. Its translation is CAWSLEGQGIAGELFF.

This rearrangement joins TRBV4-1 to TRBJ1-3, with TRBD1 identical over 8 bases. The J segment lost 0 bases and the V segment lost 5 bases, leaving 6 bases of the junction unmatched. Germline V gene sequence: CDR1 MGHRA, CDR2 YSYEKL. This CDR3 has 16 amino acids. Here the CDR3 reads CASSGTGGISGNTIYF. The CDR3 nucleotides are TGCGCCAGCAGCGGGACAGGCGGCATCTCTGGAAACACCATATATTTT.

This chain uses TRBV24-1 with TRBJ1-6; perhaps TRBD1 as D (6 bases). V lost 2 bases, J lost 14 bases, and 9 bases lay in between. The CDR3 has 12 residues. Germline-derived CDR1 and CDR2 are KGHDR and SFDVKD. CDR3 protein: CATSDSSGALHF. For the CDR3, the DNA is TGTGCCACCAGTGATTCATCAGGGGCCCTCCACTTT.

The chain joins TRBV7-9 to TRBJ2-3, with 9 bases that match TRBD1. V lost 4 bases, J lost 3 bases, and 5 bases stayed unmatched. The CDR3 runs 15 residues. Germline V gene sequence: CDR1 SEHNR, CDR2 FQNEAQ (reference sequence). CDR3 in amino acids: CASSSPDRGTDTQYF. DNA for the CDR3: TGTGCCAGCAGCTCACCGGACAGGGGAACAGATACGCAGTATTTT.

This chain links TRBV3-1 with TRBJ1-2; 7 nucleotides match TRBD1. The trim removed 3 bases at V and 6 bases at J, leaving 7 bases unmatched. The V gene's germline CDR1 is LGHDT and CDR2 YNNKEL (reference sequence). This CDR3 is 14 amino acids long. CDR3 nucleotides: TGTGCCAGCAGCCAGCTACAGGGGTGGAATGGCTACACCTTC. Its protein is CASSQLQGWNGYTF.

The chain combines TRBV30 with TRBJ1-2; weak D call: TRBD1 (5 bases). This CDR3 has 14 residues. Trimming pared 5 bases from V and 8 bases from J, leaving 21 bases between. Germline V gene data show CDR1 as GTSNPN and CDR2 as SVGIG (reference sequence). The CDR3 nucleotides read TGTGCCTGGGGGTTGGCAGGGCCGAGTTTCGGCTACACCTTC. Protein sequence: CAWGLAGPSFGYTF.

The rearrangement joins TRBV4-1 to TRBJ2-4, with 8 bases aligning to TRBD2. The CDR3 is made up of 17 amino acids. Germline V lookup: CDR1 MGHRA, CDR2 YSYEKL. Trimming took 2 bases from V and 0 from J; bases not matched to a gene: 6. The CDR3 DNA sequence: TGCGCCAGCAGCCAAATCCGGGGGGGACTAGCCAAAAACATTCAGTACTTC. This codes for CASSQIRGGLAKNIQYF.

This rearrangement joins TRBV9 to TRBJ2-5; 7 positions match TRBD2. With 4 bases clipped from V and 4 bases from J, the junction kept 7 bases outside the gene matches. Per the germline V gene, CDR1 is SGDLS and CDR2 is YYNGEE. The CDR3 contains 14 residues. This chain's CDR3 is CASSLQPGGETQYF. The CDR3 nucleotides are TGTGCCAGCAGCCTTCAGCCGGGGGGAGAGACCCAGTACTTC.

In the case of this clonotype: Mismatch with germline at one junction end may stem from a read error. This chain uses TRBV7-9 with TRBJ2-7, with a tentative D call TRBD2 (6 bases). The germline gives CDR1 SEHNR, CDR2 FQNEAQ (reference sequence). The CDR3 covers 14 residues. CDR3 sequence: CATSLRGAGSEQYF. For the CDR3, the DNA is TGTGCCACCAGCTTAAGGGGCGCGGGGAGCGAGCAGTACTTC.

The chain links TRBV7-3 to TRBJ2-5; 8 bases map to TRBD2. CDR1 and CDR2 from the germline V gene are SGHTA and FQGTGA. With V trimmed by 2 bases and J by 5 bases, 10 bases remained unmatched. This CDR3 spans 16 amino acids. CDR3 amino acids: CASSLGRAGAEETQYF. The CDR3 DNA is TGTGCCAGCAGCTTAGGTCGAGCGGGGGCCGAGGAGACCCAGTACTTC.

This chain joins TRBV28 and TRBJ1-6; 8 nucleotides agree with TRBD1. V shed 4 bases, J shed 9 bases, and the junction held 8 bases outside the gene matches. CDR3 length: 15 amino acids. CDR1 and CDR2 (germline): MDHEN, SYDVKM. The CDR3 protein is CASSWGGTGGSPLHF. CDR3 DNA sequence: TGTGCCAGCAGTTGGGGCGGGACAGGAGGTTCACCCCTCCACTTT.

The V call is TRBV20-1, the J call TRBJ2-5; 9 nucleotides align to TRBD1. Losses at the gene ends were 6 bases for V and 2 bases for J; bases not matched to a gene: 7. The germline V gene encodes CDR1 DFQATT and CDR2 SNEGSKA (reference sequence). The CDR3 runs to 14 residues. The CDR3 sequence is CSAIPGQGQETQYF. Written as DNA, the CDR3 is TGCAGTGCCATACCGGGACAGGGACAAGAGACCCAGTACTTC.

V usage is TRBV5-4 and J usage is TRBJ2-5; TRBD2 matches at 13 bases. Germline CDR1 SGHNT, CDR2 YYREEE (reference sequence). The length of the CDR3 is 18 residues. Trimming at V came to 2 bases and at J to 5 bases, leaving 12 bases not matched to a gene. CDR3 region: CASSFVGTSGARGETQYF. The CDR3, as DNA: TGTGCCAGCAGCTTTGTTGGGACTAGCGGGGCTCGGGGGGAGACCCAGTACTTC.

This chain joins TRBV9 and TRBJ2-1, with TRBD1 identical over 7 bases. From germline, CDR1 is SGDLS and CDR2 YYNGEE. The junction had 9 bases not matched to a gene; V was cut back by 3 bases and J by 3 bases. The CDR3 is 16 residues long. The CDR3 DNA reads TGTGCCAGCAGCGCCTTATTCGGGACAGACTACAATGAGCAGTTCTTC. Translation gives CASSALFGTDYNEQFF.

The chain employs TRBV6-6 and TRBJ1-1; no firm D call. V lost 4 bases, J lost 0 bases, and 15 bases lay in between. The CDR3 is 16 amino acids. CDR1 MNHNY and CDR2 SVGAGI come from the germline V gene (reference sequence). The CDR3 reads CASSWFGQSMNTEAFF. CDR3 coding DNA: TGTGCCAGCAGTTGGTTCGGGCAGAGCATGAACACTGAAGCTTTCTTT.

The chain couples TRBV20-1 to TRBJ2-1; 9 positions match TRBD1. V dropped 3 bases and J dropped 7; count of bases not matched to a gene: 7. Germline V lookup: CDR1 DFQATT, CDR2 SNEGSKA (reference sequence). The CDR3 loop spans 14 amino acids. CDR3 region: CSASPRTGVNEQFF. CDR3 sequence (DNA): TGCAGTGCTAGCCCTAGGACAGGGGTAAATGAGCAGTTCTTC.

The sample holds one count of this clonotype. The V gene is TRBV3-1, the J gene TRBJ2-1; 14 nucleotides align to TRBD2. Germline assignment: CDR1 LGHDT and CDR2 YNNKEL (reference sequence). V lost 4 bases and J lost 15; bases outside the gene matches: 11. This CDR3 has 15 amino acids. As DNA, the CDR3 is TGTGCCAGCAGCCGAGGGACTAGCGGGGGTGGGGGGTGGTTCTTC. It specifies CASSRGTSGGGGWFF.

The gene calls are TRBV30 and TRBJ1-2; D is undetermined. The CDR3 length is 13 residues. The germline V and J ends were trimmed by 0 bases and 4 bases, with 9 bases remaining between them. Germline V gene lookup returns CDR1 GTSNPN and CDR2 SVGIG (reference sequence). CDR3 region: CAWSVPGGYGYTF. Written as DNA, the CDR3 is TGTGCCTGGAGTGTACCTGGTGGCTATGGCTACACCTTC. Together with reference TRBV30 and TRBJ1-2, the CDR3 gives the full variable domain: SQTIHQWPATLVQPVGSPLSLECTVEGTSNPNLYWYRQAAGRGLQLLFYSVGIGQISSEVPQNLSASRPQDRQFILSSKKLLLSDSGFYLCAWSVPGGYGYTFGSGTRLTVV.